What follows is one TCR beta chain and its context. The entry originates in a study of CD8 T cells in Susac syndrome. In germline, CDR1 is LGHDT, CDR2 YNNKEL (reference sequence). Trimming cost V 2 bases and J 5 bases, with 10 bases left between them. The length of the CDR3 is 13 residues. Reverse transcription used about 0.45 to 1 ug RNA and random hexamers. Each CDR3 protein gets one entry after TCRdb re-called the immunoSEQ multiplex PCR reads with MiXCR. Among about 200,000 distinct CDR3 sequences listed, about 96% were seen once. The chain carries TRBV3-1 and TRBJ2-7, with D perhaps matching TRBD2 (5 bases). This TCR was sampled from a human donor with multiple sclerosis. Sequencing input: CD4+ T cells from PBMCs. Here the CDR3 reads CASSQIRDHEQYF. DNA of the CDR3: TGTGCCAGCAGCCAAATCCGGGATCACGAGCAGTACTTC.